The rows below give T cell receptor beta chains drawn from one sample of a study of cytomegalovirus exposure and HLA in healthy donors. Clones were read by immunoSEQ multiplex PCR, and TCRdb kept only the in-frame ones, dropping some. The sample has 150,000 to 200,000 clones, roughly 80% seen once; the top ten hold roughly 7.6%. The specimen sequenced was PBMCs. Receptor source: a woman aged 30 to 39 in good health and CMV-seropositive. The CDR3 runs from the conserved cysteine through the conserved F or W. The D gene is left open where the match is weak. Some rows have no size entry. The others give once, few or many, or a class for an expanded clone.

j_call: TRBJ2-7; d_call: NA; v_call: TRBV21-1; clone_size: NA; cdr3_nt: TGTGCCAGCAGCAAACGACAGAACTCCTACGAGCAGTACTTC; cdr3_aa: CASSKRQNSYEQYF
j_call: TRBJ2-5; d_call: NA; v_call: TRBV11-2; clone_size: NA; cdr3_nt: TGTGCCAGCAGCTTAAAACTGGGGGCGACAGAGACCCAGTACTTC; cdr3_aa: CASSLKLGATETQYF
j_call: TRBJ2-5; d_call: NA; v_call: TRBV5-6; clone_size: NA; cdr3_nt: TGTGCCAGCAGCCCGGGTCGCCTACCCGGGTCCCAGTACTTC; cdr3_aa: CASSPGRLPGSQYF
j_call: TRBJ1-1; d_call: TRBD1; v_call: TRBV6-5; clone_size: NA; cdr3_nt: TGTGCCAGCAGCCTGACAGGGCTCACTGAAGCTTTCTTT; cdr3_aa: CASSLTGLTEAFF
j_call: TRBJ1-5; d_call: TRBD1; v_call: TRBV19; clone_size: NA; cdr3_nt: TGTGCCAGTAGTATTCTTCCGGGACAGGGGAAGTCTGCCCAGCATTTT; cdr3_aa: CASSILPGQGKSAQHF
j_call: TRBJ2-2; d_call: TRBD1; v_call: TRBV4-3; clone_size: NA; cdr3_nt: TGCGCCAGCAGCCAAGCAGGGACAGCCTACACCGGGGAGCTGTTTTTT; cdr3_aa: CASSQAGTAYTGELFF
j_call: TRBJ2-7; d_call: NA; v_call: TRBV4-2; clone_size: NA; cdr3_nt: TGTGCCAGCAGCCCCGCGGTTACTGCCTCCTACGAGCAGTACTTC; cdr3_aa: CASSPAVTASYEQYF
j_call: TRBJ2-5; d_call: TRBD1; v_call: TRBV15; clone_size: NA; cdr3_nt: TGTGCCACCAGCAGAGATTGGGACAGTCAAGAGACCCAGTACTTC; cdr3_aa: CATSRDWDSQETQYF
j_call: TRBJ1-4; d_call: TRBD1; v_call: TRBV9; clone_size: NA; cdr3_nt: TGTGCCAGCAGCCTAAGCGGGACAGGCGGTGAAAAACTGTTTTTT; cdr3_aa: CASSLSGTGGEKLFF
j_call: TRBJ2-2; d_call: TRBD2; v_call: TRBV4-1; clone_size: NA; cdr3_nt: TGCGCCAGCAGCCAGGGGAAGGGCGGGGGATGGGGCGGGGAGCTGTTTTTT; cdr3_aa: CASSQGKGGGWGGELFF
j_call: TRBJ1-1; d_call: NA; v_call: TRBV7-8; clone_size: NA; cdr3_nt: TGTGCCAGCAGCTCTAAAACAGTGTCGGCCAACACTGAAGCTTTCTTT; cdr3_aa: CASSSKTVSANTEAFF
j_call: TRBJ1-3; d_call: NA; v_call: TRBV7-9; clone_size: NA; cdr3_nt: TGTGCCAGCAGCTTCGGTGCCTTCCCCACCATATATTTT; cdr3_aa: CASSFGAFPTIYF
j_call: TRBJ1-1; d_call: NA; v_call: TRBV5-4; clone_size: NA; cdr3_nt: TGTGCCAGCAGCCCCGAGGGGGGGAAGGGGGAGACTGAAGCTTTCTTT; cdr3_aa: CASSPEGGKGETEAFF
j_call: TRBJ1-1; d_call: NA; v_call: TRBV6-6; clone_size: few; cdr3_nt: TGTGCCAGCAGTTACTTAGGAGCAGGGGATACTGAAGCTTTCTTT; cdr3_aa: CASSYLGAGDTEAFF
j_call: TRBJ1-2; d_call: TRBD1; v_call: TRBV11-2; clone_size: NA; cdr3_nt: TGTGCCAGCAGCTCCCTAGACAGGGATGGCTACACCTTC; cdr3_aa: CASSSLDRDGYTF
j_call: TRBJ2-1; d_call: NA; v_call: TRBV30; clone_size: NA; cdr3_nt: TGTGCCTCTAAACGGGGTGAGCAGTTCTTC; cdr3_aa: CASKRGEQFF
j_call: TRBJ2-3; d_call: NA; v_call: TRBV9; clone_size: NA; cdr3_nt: TGTGCCAGCAGCGTCGTTTCTGATACGCAGTATTTT; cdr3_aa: CASSVVSDTQYF
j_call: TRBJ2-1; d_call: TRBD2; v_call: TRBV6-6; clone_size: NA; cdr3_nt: TGTGCCAGCAGTTACTCATTCCGGGGAGGGGAGCAGTTCTTC; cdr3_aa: CASSYSFRGGEQFF
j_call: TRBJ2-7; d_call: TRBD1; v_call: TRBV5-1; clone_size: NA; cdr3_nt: TGCGCCAGCAGCTTGGTTGGGCCAGGGGGAACCGTCTACGAGCAGTACTTC; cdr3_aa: CASSLVGPGGTVYEQYF